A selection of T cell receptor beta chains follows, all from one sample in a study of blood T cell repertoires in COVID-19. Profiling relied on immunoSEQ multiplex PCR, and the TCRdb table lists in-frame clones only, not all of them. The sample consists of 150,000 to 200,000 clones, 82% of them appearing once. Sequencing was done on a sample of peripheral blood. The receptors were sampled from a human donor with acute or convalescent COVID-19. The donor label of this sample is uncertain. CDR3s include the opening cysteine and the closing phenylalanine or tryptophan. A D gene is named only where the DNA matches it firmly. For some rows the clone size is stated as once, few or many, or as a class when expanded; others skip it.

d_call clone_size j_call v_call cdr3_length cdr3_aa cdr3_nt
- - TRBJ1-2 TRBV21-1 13 CASSKVPGRGYTF TGTGCCAGCAGCAAAGTCCCCGGGAGAGGCTACACCTTC
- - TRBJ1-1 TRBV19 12 CATGMRDTEAFF TGTGCCACCGGGATGAGGGACACTGAAGCTTTCTTT
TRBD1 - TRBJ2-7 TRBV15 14 CATSSRQGAREQYF TGTGCCACCAGCAGTCGGCAGGGGGCTCGGGAGCAGTACTTC
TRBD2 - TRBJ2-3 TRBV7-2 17 CASSARLAGGGGDTQYF TGTGCCAGCAGCGCACGACTAGCGGGAGGTGGTGGAGATACGCAGTATTTT
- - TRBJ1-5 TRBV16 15 CASSQGQYGNQPQHF TGTGCCAGCAGCCAAGGGCAGTATGGCAATCAGCCCCAGCATTTT
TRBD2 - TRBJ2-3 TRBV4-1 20 CASSREPGLAGLTSTDTQYF TGCGCCAGCAGCCGAGAGCCGGGACTAGCGGGATTAACGAGCACAGATACGCAGTATTTT
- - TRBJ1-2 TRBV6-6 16 CASSLGPGLANYGYTF TGTGCCAGCAGTTTAGGCCCAGGCTTAGCTAACTATGGCTACACCTTC
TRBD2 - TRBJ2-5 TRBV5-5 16 CASSPLAGAFQETQYF TGTGCCAGCAGCCCACTAGCGGGAGCTTTCCAAGAGACCCAGTACTTC
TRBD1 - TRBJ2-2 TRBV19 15 CASSLLGGSTGELFF TGTGCCAGTAGTCTCCTAGGGGGCAGCACCGGGGAGCTGTTTTTT
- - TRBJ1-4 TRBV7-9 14 CASSLVSGNEKLFF TGTGCCAGCAGCTTAGTAAGCGGCAATGAAAAACTGTTTTTT
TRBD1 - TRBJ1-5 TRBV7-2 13 CASNRGSDQPQHF TGTGCCAGTAACAGGGGTTCGGATCAGCCCCAGCATTTT
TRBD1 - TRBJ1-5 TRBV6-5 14 CASSSGQGNQPQHF TGTGCCAGCAGTTCGGGACAGGGGAATCAGCCCCAGCATTTT
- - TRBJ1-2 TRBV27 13 CASSLSENYGYTF TGTGCCAGCAGTTTATCAGAGAACTATGGCTACACCTTC
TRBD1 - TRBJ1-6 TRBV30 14 CAGTGTGVHSPLHF TGTGCCGGAACCGGGACAGGGGTACATTCACCCCTCCACTTT
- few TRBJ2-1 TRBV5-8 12 CASSLGSHEQFF TGTGCCAGCAGCTTGGGGAGCCATGAGCAGTTCTTC
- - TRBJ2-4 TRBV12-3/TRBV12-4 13 CASSFGLSVGGDF TGTGCCAGCAGTTTTGGCCTTAGCGTCGGAGGAGACTTC
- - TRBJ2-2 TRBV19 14 CASSRVLDTGELFF TGTGCCAGTAGCCGGGTTTTGGACACCGGGGAGCTGTTTTTT
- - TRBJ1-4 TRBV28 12 CASSDYRAELFF TGTGCCAGCAGTGATTACAGGGCGGAACTGTTTTTT
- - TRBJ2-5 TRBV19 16 CASSAPRATGGETQYF TGTGCCAGTAGTGCTCCAAGGGCCACTGGCGGGGAGACCCAGTACTTC
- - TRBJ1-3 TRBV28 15 CASTSDAFSGNTIYF TGTGCCAGCACCAGCGACGCTTTCTCTGGAAACACCATATATTTT
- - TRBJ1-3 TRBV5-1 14 CASTAGSSGNTIYF TGCGCCAGCACGGCAGGAAGCTCTGGAAACACCATATATTTT
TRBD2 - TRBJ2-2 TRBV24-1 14 CATRGLANTGELFF TGTGCCACCAGAGGACTAGCGAACACCGGGGAGCTGTTTTTT
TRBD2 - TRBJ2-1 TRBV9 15 CASSVEPSGGNEQFF TGTGCCAGCAGCGTAGAGCCTAGCGGTGGGAATGAGCAGTTCTTC
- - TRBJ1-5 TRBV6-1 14 CASSEVPNGQPQHF TGTGCCAGCAGTGAAGTCCCGAACGGGCAGCCCCAGCATTTT
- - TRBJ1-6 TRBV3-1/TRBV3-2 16 CASSQAQGLNNSPLHF TGTGCCAGCAGCCAAGCCCAGGGACTGAATAATTCACCCCTCCACTTT
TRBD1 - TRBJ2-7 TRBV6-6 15 CASSYSGQGMGEQYF TGTGCCAGCAGTTACTCGGGACAGGGCATGGGGGAGCAGTACTTC
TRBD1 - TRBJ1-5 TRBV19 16 CASSSASDRDNQPQHF TGTGCCAGTAGTTCAGCCTCGGACAGGGACAATCAGCCCCAGCATTTT
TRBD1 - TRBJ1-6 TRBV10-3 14 CAISPTGTNSPLHF TGTGCCATCAGTCCGACAGGGACCAATTCACCCCTCCACTTT
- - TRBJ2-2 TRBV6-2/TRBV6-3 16 CASSITGYPNTGELFF TGTGCCAGCAGTATTACAGGGTACCCGAACACCGGGGAGCTGTTTTTT
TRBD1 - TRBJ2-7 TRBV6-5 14 CASSRGGYTYEQYF TGTGCCAGCAGTAGAGGGGGCTATACCTACGAGCAGTACTTC
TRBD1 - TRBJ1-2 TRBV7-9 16 CASSLVSGTGSYGYTF TGTGCCAGCAGCTTAGTCTCCGGGACAGGATCCTATGGCTACACCTTC
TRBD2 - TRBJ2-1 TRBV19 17 CASRTGLAGASYNEQFF TGTGCCAGTAGGACCGGACTAGCGGGGGCCTCCTACAATGAGCAGTTCTTC
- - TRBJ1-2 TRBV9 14 CASSAPSAGGGYTF TGTGCCAGCAGCGCCCCTTCGGCGGGAGGTGGCTACACCTTC
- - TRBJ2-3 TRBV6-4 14 CASSEGWGADTQYF TGTGCCAGCAGTGAGGGCTGGGGAGCAGATACGCAGTATTTT
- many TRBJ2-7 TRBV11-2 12 CASSPTRLEQYF TGTGCCAGCAGCCCGACTAGACTCGAGCAGTACTTC
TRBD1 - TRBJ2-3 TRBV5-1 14 CASSSTGVTDTQYF TGCGCCAGCAGCTCTACAGGGGTAACAGATACGCAGTATTTT
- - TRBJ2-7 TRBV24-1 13 CATSQRDFNEQYF TGTGCCACGTCGCAGAGGGACTTCAACGAGCAGTACTTC
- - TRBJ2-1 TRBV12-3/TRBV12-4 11 CASINSNEQFF TGTGCCAGCATCAATAGCAATGAGCAGTTCTTC
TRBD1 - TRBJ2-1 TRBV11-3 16 CASSLTPTGPQNEQFF TGTGCCAGCAGCTTAACCCCGACAGGGCCCCAGAATGAGCAGTTCTTC
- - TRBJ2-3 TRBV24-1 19 CATSAGGAPGRGDTDTQYF TGTGCCACCAGTGCCGGGGGAGCACCGGGACGGGGAGACACAGATACGCAGTATTTT
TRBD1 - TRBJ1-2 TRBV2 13 CASTRQGNYGYTF TGTGCCAGCACCCGACAGGGAAACTATGGCTACACCTTC